This T cell receptor beta chain originates from a study of cytomegalovirus exposure and HLA in healthy donors. The CDR3 totals 17 residues. With V trimmed by 0 bases and J by 4 bases, 8 bases remained unmatched. Per germline, CDR1 SGHNT and CDR2 YYREEE (reference sequence). Generated by immunoSEQ multiplex PCR, the TCRdb table keeps only in-frame clones and is missing some. Found here are fewer than 200,000 clones, 85% of them singletons; the top ten hold 15% to 20%. Sequencing used PBMCs. The chain couples TRBV5-4 to TRBJ1-3, with 9 bases matching TRBD1. The receptor comes from a young man in good health and CMV-seropositive. Written as DNA, the CDR3 is TGTGCCAGCAGCTTGGACGGGACAGGGAAGAAGGGAAACACCATATATTTT. Protein: CASSLDGTGKKGNTIYF.